Sequencing of this TCR beta chain was carried out in a study of blood T cell repertoires in COVID-19. Study overall: The origin of the acute and convalescent COVID-19 samples was the United States, Italy and Spain. In each case, the material was cDNA or gDNA derived from T cells, B-cell-depleted T cells, or PBMCs.

This clone was picked up one time. Original processing methods: Amplification of reference gene primers was used by the study to estimate nucleated cell counts. The protocol was immunoSEQ multiplex PCR, while the TCRdb copy is restricted to in-frame clones and leaves out a portion. The DNA gave D and trimming, while V, J and clone size come from that table. The table records about 210,000 clones, about four fifths of them present only once. The source of this sequence is a woman aged 45-59 years with active or convalescent COVID-19. Sample: peripheral blood.

CDR3 sequence: CASSVGQGRREKLFF. In DNA form, the CDR3 reads TGTGCCAGCAGCGTAGGGCAGGGTCGGCGTGAAAAACTGTTTTTT. The chain employs TRBV9 and TRBJ1-4; weak D call: TRBD1 (5 bases). The CDR3 extends over 15 amino acids. The germline V and J ends were trimmed by 0 bases and 7 bases, with 13 bases remaining between them. Germline V gene data show CDR1 as SGDLS and CDR2 as YYNGEE.